One T cell receptor beta chain is described in this entry. This record belongs to a study of blood T cell repertoires in COVID-19. Study-wide context: From the United States, Italy and Spain came samples of acute and convalescent COVID-19. From T cells, B-cell-depleted T cells, or PBMCs came the material, which was cDNA or gDNA.

Original processing methods: Using reference gene primer amplification, nucleated cell counts were estimated. Repertoires were generated with immunoSEQ multiplex PCR, while TCRdb's copy carries only in-frame clones and drops some. V and J calls and clone size are given by that table; D and trimming were obtained from the DNA. The sample has 100,000 to 130,000 clones, just over 70% seen once. Material: peripheral blood. This sequence originates from a woman aged 40 to 50 with acute or convalescent COVID-19.

Here the CDR3 DNA reads TGTGCCAGCAGCTTAGGCAGCGGGGGGGTATTTGAGCAGTTCTTC. Protein product: CASSLGSGGVFEQFF. The rearrangement joins TRBV7-2 to TRBJ2-1; 10 bases fit TRBD2. CDR1 and CDR2 (germline): SGHTA, FQGNSA. The CDR3 is made up of 15 amino acids. V shed 1 base, J shed 9 bases, and the junction held 6 bases outside the gene matches.